This record concerns one T cell receptor beta chain sequence. Germline V CDR1 and CDR2: ENHRY, SYGVKD. V lost 0 bases to trimming and J lost 4 bases; unmatched junction nucleotides: 11. The CDR3 has 17 residues. These data are taken from a study of T-cell memory formation after mild COVID-19. Using its own MiXCR run on the 5' RACE reads, TCRdb lists one record per CDR3 protein. The repertoire has approximately 400,000 distinct CDR3 sequences, more than 15% of them found once; the top ten carry about 22%. The source of this sequence is a man between 18 and 35 years old who had mild COVID-19 (a few samples of this study predate the infection). Cell type and time point are not known. The V call is TRBV10-3, the J call TRBJ1-2; the match to TRBD1 covers 7 bases. Sample: PBMCs or a T cell subset sorted from them (not recorded which). This CDR3 reads CAISESVGGQRSYGYTF. The CDR3 bases are TGTGCCATCAGTGAGTCGGTCGGGGGACAGCGGTCCTATGGCTACACCTTC.